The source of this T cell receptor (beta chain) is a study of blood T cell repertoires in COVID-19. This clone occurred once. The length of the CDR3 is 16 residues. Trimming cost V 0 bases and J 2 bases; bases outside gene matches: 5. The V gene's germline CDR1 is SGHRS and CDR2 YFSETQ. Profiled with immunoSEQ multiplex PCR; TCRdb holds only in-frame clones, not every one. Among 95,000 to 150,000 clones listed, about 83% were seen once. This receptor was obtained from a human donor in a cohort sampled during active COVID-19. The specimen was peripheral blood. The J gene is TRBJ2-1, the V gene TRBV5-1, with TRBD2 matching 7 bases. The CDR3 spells CASSLASGITYNEQFF. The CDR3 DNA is TGCGCCAGCAGCTTGGCCAGCGGGATTACCTACAATGAGCAGTTCTTC.